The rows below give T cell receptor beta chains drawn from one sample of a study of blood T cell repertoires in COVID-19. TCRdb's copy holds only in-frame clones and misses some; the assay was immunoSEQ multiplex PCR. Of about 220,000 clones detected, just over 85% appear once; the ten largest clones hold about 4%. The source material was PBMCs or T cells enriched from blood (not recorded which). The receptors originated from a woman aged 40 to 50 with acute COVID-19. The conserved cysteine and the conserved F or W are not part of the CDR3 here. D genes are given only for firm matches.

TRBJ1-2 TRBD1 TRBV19 ASTLGTGGGNYGYT
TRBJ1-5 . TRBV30 AWSGAAGLSNQPQH
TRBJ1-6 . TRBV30 AWRDRYNSPLH
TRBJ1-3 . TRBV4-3 ASSQDQRGSGNTIY
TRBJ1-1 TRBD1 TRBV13 ASSLGTGGMNTEAF
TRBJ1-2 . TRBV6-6 ASRNKPLTGFYGYT
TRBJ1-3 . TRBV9 ASSEDSSGNTIY
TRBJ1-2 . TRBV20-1 SASRPGGRSSVAGYT
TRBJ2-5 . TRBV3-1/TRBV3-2 ASSQSRPSGKETQY
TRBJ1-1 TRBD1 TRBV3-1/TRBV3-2 ASSLGQGVWSTEAF
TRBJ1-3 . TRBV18 ASSTSPSGSGNTIY
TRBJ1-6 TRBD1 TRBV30 AWRAGGAGSPLH
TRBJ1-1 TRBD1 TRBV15 ATSTYRTGGPEAF
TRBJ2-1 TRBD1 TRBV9 ASSLGQGFTNEQF
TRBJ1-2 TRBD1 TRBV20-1 SASLTRTGYGYT
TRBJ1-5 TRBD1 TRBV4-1 ASSQMDRDGNQPQH
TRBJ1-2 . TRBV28 ASSGWGRQNGAHGRTKNYGYT
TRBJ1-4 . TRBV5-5 ASSFGEKLF
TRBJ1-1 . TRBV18 ASSPKGLVTEAF
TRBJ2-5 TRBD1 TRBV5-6 ASSAGTGETQY
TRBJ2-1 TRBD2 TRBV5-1 ASSRLNPGLAGGRDEQF
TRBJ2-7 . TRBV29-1 TAGDRVAEQY
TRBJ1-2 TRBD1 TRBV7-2 ASSYYRRQGSGHGYT
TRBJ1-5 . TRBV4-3 ASSQDPQGNQPQH
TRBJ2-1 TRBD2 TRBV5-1 ASSLGLAGGISYNEQF
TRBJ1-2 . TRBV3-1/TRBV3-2 ASSQWGNGYT
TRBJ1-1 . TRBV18 ASSPGGLNTEAF
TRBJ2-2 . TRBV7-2 ASSPQANTGELF
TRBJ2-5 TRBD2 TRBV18 ASSRGGETQY
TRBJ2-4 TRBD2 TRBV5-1 ASSSGTSGGPKNIQY
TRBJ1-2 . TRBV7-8 ASSRSTDPYGYT
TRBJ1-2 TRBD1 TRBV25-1 ASSVGTGLDGYT
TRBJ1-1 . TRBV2 ASSEYRNTEAF
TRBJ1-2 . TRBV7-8 ASSLRPDRANYGYT